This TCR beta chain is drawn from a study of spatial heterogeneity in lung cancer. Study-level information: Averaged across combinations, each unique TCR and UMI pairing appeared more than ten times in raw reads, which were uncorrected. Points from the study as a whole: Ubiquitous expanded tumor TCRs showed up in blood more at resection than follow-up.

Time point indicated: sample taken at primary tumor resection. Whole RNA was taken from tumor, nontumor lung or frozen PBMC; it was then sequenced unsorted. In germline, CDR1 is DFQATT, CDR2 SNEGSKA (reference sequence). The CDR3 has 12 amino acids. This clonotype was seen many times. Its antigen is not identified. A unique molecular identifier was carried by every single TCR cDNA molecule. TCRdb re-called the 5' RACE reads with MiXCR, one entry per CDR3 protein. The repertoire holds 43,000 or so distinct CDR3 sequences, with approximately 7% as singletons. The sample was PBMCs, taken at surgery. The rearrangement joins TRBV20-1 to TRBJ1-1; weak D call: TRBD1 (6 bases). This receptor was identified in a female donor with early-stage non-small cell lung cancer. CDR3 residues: CRPAGGTTEAFF. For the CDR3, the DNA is TGCAGACCGGCGGGGGGCACAACTGAAGCTTTCTTT.